One and the same sample provided the 27 T cell receptor beta chains below, sequenced in a study of T cells in women clearing cervical HPV infection (dated by TCRdb to the late 2010s). The receptor library was made with the immunoSEQ multiplex PCR assay. As stored in TCRdb, this immuneACCESS dataset retains in-frame rearrangements with V and J assigned. A fraction of the clones does not appear; measured against another copy, unresolved V genes explain less than half of the discrepancy, and the remainder lacks a known reason. This sample's table has entries for 10,000 to 15,000 clones. Of the sample, approximately 9.3% falls within the top ten clones. Sequencing was performed on blood buffy coat. Receptor source: a woman aged 18 to 75 with a cervical HPV16 infection that either progressed to CIN3+ or cleared (not recorded which).

Remarks on this clone: The read gets to within 3 residues of the CDR3 end, and the germline J gene fills in the rest. The V gene is TRBV13, the J gene TRBJ1-1; TRBD1 is a possible D gene (6 bases). CDR1 and CDR2 from the germline V gene are PRHDT and FYEKMQ (reference sequence). Trimming removed 3 bases from V and 7 bases from J, with 12 bases in between. This CDR3 region has 13 residues. This CDR3 is CASSFRDRNEAFF. The part of the CDR3 DNA that was read is TGTGCCAGCAGCTTCCGAGACAGGAATGAA.

For this clone: The CDR3 end is not reached by the read, which stops 3 residues before it; the germline J gene fills it in. The chain couples TRBV6-1 to TRBJ2-7, with 8 bases lining up with TRBD2. The CDR3 has 14 amino acids. Germline CDR1 MNHNS, CDR2 SASEGT. Trimming at V came to 3 bases and at J to 3 bases, leaving 4 bases not matched to a gene. Incomplete CDR3 DNA: TGTGCCAGCAGTGATCGGGGGGGGAACTACGAG. Its protein product is CASSDRGGNYE. Given in full, the CDR3 is CASSDRGGNYEQYF.

A note on this clone: The read terminates 3 residues ahead of where the CDR3 ends, so the germline J gene completes it. The chain links TRBV5-1 to TRBJ1-1, with TRBD1 matching over 10 bases. This CDR3 contains 16 residues. Per germline, CDR1 SGHRS and CDR2 YFSETQ. The V segment lost 4 bases and the J segment 5 bases; nucleotides outside the gene matches: 11. The CDR3 is CASSGDRGTLRTEAFF. Incomplete CDR3 DNA: TGCGCCAGCAGCGGGGACAGGGGCACCCTTCGGACTGAA.

With regard to this clone: The missing CDR3 end, 3 residues past where the read stops, is filled in from the germline J gene. The chain is built from TRBV6-2 or TRBV6-3 and TRBJ2-3; TRBD1 matches at 7 bases. Germline V gene lookup returns CDR1 MNHEY and CDR2 SVGEGT. V trimming: 7 bases; J trimming: 4 bases; junction bases outside the gene matches: 11. The CDR3 has 15 amino acids. This chain's CDR3 is CASTIQTGTSDTQYF. The sequenced part of the CDR3 DNA is TGTGCCAGCACCATCCAGACAGGGACATCAGATACG.

With regard to this clone: Coverage ceases 3 residues before the CDR3 finishes, and the germline J gene fills in the end. The chain is built from TRBV29-1 and TRBJ2-3, with D possibly TRBD1 on 6 matching bases. The CDR3 extends over 12 amino acids. Germline V gene data show CDR1 as SQVTM and CDR2 as ANQGSEA. Here the CDR3 reads CSVAGVGQPQYF. The sequenced part of the CDR3 DNA is TGCAGCGTTGCAGGGGTAGGACAGCCG.

To note about this clone: Read sequence stops 3 residues before the CDR3 end, and the germline J gene provides the missing end. V gene TRBV18 combines with J gene TRBJ1-2, with D maybe TRBD1 (5 bases). Germline V gives CDR1 KGHSH, CDR2 LQKENI. There are 13 residues in the CDR3. Trimming took 0 bases from V and 4 from J, leaving 6 bases between them. The part of the CDR3 DNA that was read is TGTGCCAGCTCACCACCAGGGGTCTATGGC. It encodes CASSPPGVYG. The full CDR3 reads CASSPPGVYGYTF.

Note on this clone: With the read ending 3 residues before the CDR3 end, the germline J gene is used to fill in that end. This sequence joins TRBV6-1 and TRBJ2-6, with 7 bases identical to TRBD2. The germline V gene has CDR1 MNHNS and CDR2 SASEGT. Losses at the gene ends were 1 base for V and 2 bases for J; bases not matched to a gene: 2. This CDR3 region has 16 residues. Incomplete CDR3 DNA: TGTGCCAGCAGTGAAGATGGGGGGGCTGGGGCCAACGTC. Protein: CASSEDGGAGANV. The CDR3 as a whole reads CASSEDGGAGANVLTF.

Remarks on this clone: Sequencing ends 3 residues short of the CDR3 end; the germline J gene provides the rest. The chain uses TRBV20-1 and TRBJ2-5; D call uncertain. The CDR3 has 12 residues. Germline CDR1 DFQATT, CDR2 SNEGSKA (reference sequence). Trimming removed 1 base from V and 5 bases from J, with 8 bases in between. The DNA read from the CDR3 is TGCAGTGCTAGAGTAAACTCCGAGACC. It yields the protein CSARVNSET. The whole CDR3 protein reads CSARVNSETQYF.

To note about this clone: The CDR3 end is not reached by the read, which stops 3 residues before it; the germline J gene fills it in. Other nucleotide sequences in the sample specify the same CDR3. The chain couples TRBV6-2 or TRBV6-3 to TRBJ1-3; 8 nucleotides align to TRBD1. The length of the CDR3 is 12 residues. Germline CDR1 and CDR2: MNHEY and SVGEGT. The CDR3 DNA, read in part, is TGTGCCAGCAGTCTAATTACAGGGGGC. Protein: CASSLITGG. In full, the CDR3 reads CASSLITGGIYF.

As concerns this clone: The read falls 3 residues short of the CDR3 end, and the missing part is taken from the germline J gene. This chain links TRBV2 with TRBJ2-7; 9 bases align to TRBD1. CDR1 SNHLY and CDR2 FYNNEI come from the germline V gene. The CDR3 is 14 residues long. V was clipped by 5 bases and J by 4 bases; unmatched bases: 6. CDR3 DNA, as far as it was read: TGTGCCAGCAGTTGGGACAGGGATCGGTACGAG. Protein: CASSWDRDRYE. The CDR3 reads in full as CASSWDRDRYEQYF.

In regard to this clone: The read ends 3 residues shy of where the CDR3 ends; the end is completed using the germline J gene. The V call is TRBV11-3, the J call TRBJ2-2, with TRBD1 matching 8 bases. This CDR3 spans 14 amino acids. Trimming removed 4 bases from V and 5 bases from J; junction bases left unmatched: 3. CDR1 is SGHNT and CDR2 is YENEEA in the germline V gene. The CDR3 loop is CASSYRQGTGELFF. The CDR3 bases that were read are TGTGCCAGCAGCTATCGACAGGGGACCGGGGAG.

Its frequency marks this clone as medium-sized (0.01 to 0.1%). The read halts 3 residues ahead of the CDR3 end, with the missing end drawn from the germline J gene. This sequence joins TRBV5-6 and TRBJ1-4, with 7 bases identical to TRBD1. Germline assignment: CDR1 SGHDT and CDR2 YYEEEE. The trim removed 0 bases at V and 6 bases at J, leaving 2 bases unmatched. This CDR3 spans 14 amino acids. The sequenced CDR3 bases are TGTGCCAGCAGCTTGGGAGGGGGCGATGAAAAA. Translated, it gives CASSLGGGDEK. The entire CDR3 protein is CASSLGGGDEKLFF.

A note on this clone: The observed sequence ends 3 residues before the CDR3 terminus, with the missing tail filled in from the germline J gene. This sequence joins TRBV6-2 or TRBV6-3 and TRBJ2-3; possibly TRBD1 for D (5 bases). In germline, CDR1 is MNHEY, CDR2 SVGEGT. The length of the CDR3 is 14 residues. CDR3 in amino acids: CASRHGQTNQPQYF. CDR3 bases read: TGTGCCAGCAGACACGGACAAACCAATCAGCCG.

In regard to this clone: The CDR3 end falls 3 residues outside the read, so it is completed with the germline J gene. This chain links TRBV7-6 with TRBJ1-2; 12 bases are shared with TRBD1. V gave up 1 base and J gave up 4 bases; unmatched junction bases: 1. There are 15 residues in the CDR3. Germline V CDR1 and CDR2: SGHVS, FNYEAQ. CDR3 region: CASSLGGQGAYGYTF. The sequenced CDR3 bases are TGTGCCAGCAGCTTAGGGGGACAGGGGGCCTATGGC.

Partial CDR3 DNA: TGTGCCAGCAGCCCGCGGACAGGGGAGACG. Protein sequence: CASSPRTGET. The whole CDR3 is CASSPRTGETQYF. The genes are TRBV7-7 and TRBJ2-3; TRBD1 agrees at 9 bases. The read comes to an end 3 residues before the CDR3 does, leaving the germline J gene to fill in the end. Germline assignment: CDR1 SSHAT and CDR2 FNYEAQ (reference sequence). CDR3 size: 13 residues. Variable domain in full (rest from reference TRBV7-7 and TRBJ2-3): GAGVSQSPRYKVTKRGQDVTLRCDPISSHATLYWYQQALGQGPEFLTYFNYEAQPDKSGLPSDRFSAERPEGSISTLTIQRTEQRDSAMYRCASSPRTGETQYFGPGTRLTVL.

With regard to this clone: The CDR3 end is not reached by the read, which stops 3 residues before it; the germline J gene fills it in. This chain uses TRBV6-2 or TRBV6-3 with TRBJ1-2; TRBD1 matches at 9 bases. Looked up from germline, CDR1 is MNHEY and CDR2 is SVGEGT. The CDR3 spans 15 residues. The CDR3 sequence is CASSPGTGTYNDYTF. The CDR3 DNA, read in part, is TGTGCCAGCAGTCCTGGGACAGGGACCTACAATGAC.

By frequency, this clone is medium-sized. The observed sequence ends 3 residues before the CDR3 terminus, with the missing tail filled in from the germline J gene. The rearrangement joins TRBV6-1 to TRBJ2-3; no definite D call. CDR3 length: 14 residues. Germline V gene sequence: CDR1 MNHNS, CDR2 SASEGT. Trimming pared 3 bases from V and 0 bases from J, leaving 7 bases between. The sequenced part of the CDR3 DNA is TGTGCCAGCAGTGATAGCTACAGCACAGATACG. The encoded protein is CASSDSYSTDT. The whole CDR3 region reads CASSDSYSTDTQYF.

Worth noting for this clone: The read ends 3 residues before the CDR3 terminus; that terminus is restored from the germline J gene. The chain combines TRBV2 with TRBJ2-3; TRBD2 might be the D (6 bases). Germline loops: CDR1 SNHLY, CDR2 FYNNEI. The CDR3 runs to 15 residues. The DNA read from the CDR3 is TGTGCCAGCAGTGACAGTGGCGGGATCAATCAGCCG. Its translation: CASSDSGGINQP. The CDR3, in full, reads CASSDSGGINQPQYF. The full variable domain, completed using reference TRBV2 and TRBJ2-3, is EPEVTQTPSHQVTQMGQEVILRCVPISNHLYFYWYRQILGQKVEFLVSFYNNEISEKSEIFDDQFSVERPDGSNFTLKIRSTKLEDSAMYFCASSDSGGINQPQYFGPGTRLTVL.

As to this clone: The read halts 3 residues ahead of the CDR3 end, with the missing end drawn from the germline J gene. The chain couples TRBV5-4 to TRBJ2-3, with 8 nucleotides matching TRBD1. CDR1 SGHNT and CDR2 YYREEE come from the germline V gene (reference sequence). The CDR3 is made up of 14 amino acids. The CDR3 spells CASSVGQGQETQYF. The DNA read from the CDR3 is TGTGCCAGCAGCGTAGGACAGGGACAAGAGACG.

Concerning this clone: The read ends 3 residues before the CDR3 terminus; that terminus is restored from the germline J gene. The gene calls are TRBV2 and TRBJ1-1, with D hard to call. The CDR3 runs to 15 residues. CDR1 SNHLY and CDR2 FYNNEI come from the germline V gene. V was shortened by 6 bases and J by 2 bases, with 16 bases between the two germline ends. The sequenced CDR3 bases are TGTGCCAGCAGGGTCCCCCAGGACTATAACACTGAA. The encoded protein is CASRVPQDYNTE. The whole CDR3 protein reads CASRVPQDYNTEAFF.

By frequency, this clone registers medium-sized. The CDR3 loop is CASSSRQDGYTF. The CDR3 bases that were read are TGTGCCAGCAGCTCGAGACAGGATGGC. This sequence joins TRBV7-9 and TRBJ1-2, with D possibly TRBD1 on 6 matching bases. The missing CDR3 end, 3 residues past where the read stops, is filled in from the germline J gene. The germline gives CDR1 SEHNR, CDR2 FQNEAQ (reference sequence). The V end lost 4 bases, the J end lost 6 bases, and 9 bases lay between the germline ends. The CDR3 covers 12 residues.

By frequency, this clone is medium-sized. The CDR3 extends 3 residues past the end of the read, so its final part is completed from the germline J gene. The chain has TRBV6-2 or TRBV6-3 and TRBJ2-1; a possible D gene is TRBD1 (6 bases). V was pared by 5 bases and J by 7 bases, with 9 bases between. This CDR3 spans 12 amino acids. CDR1 and CDR2 from the germline V gene are MNHEY and SVGEGT. CDR3 bases read: TGTGCCAGCAGTATGCAGGGGAATGAG. Protein product: CASSMQGNE. The whole CDR3 protein is CASSMQGNEQFF.

The CDR3 DNA, read in part, is TGTGCCAGCAGACAGGACTATGGC. Protein: CASRQDYG. The entire CDR3 sequence reads CASRQDYGYTF. The chain recombines TRBV19 with TRBJ1-2; tentative D call: TRBD1 (6 bases). The CDR3 goes on 3 residues after the read ends, and that part is filled in from the germline J gene. Germline V CDR1 and CDR2: LNHDA, SQIVND (reference sequence). The CDR3 contains 11 residues. The ends were cut back, 9 bases at V and 3 bases at J, with 8 bases in the middle. The whole variable domain, filled in from reference TRBV19 and TRBJ1-2, reads DGGITQSPKYLFRKEGQNVTLSCEQNLNHDAMYWYRQDPGQGLRLIYYSQIVNDFQKGDIAEGYSVSREKKESFPLTVTSAQKNPTAFYLCASRQDYGYTFGSGTRLTVV.

As regards this clone: Sequencing ends 3 residues short of the CDR3 end; the germline J gene provides the rest. This sequence joins TRBV12-3 or TRBV12-4 and TRBJ2-3; 12 bases agree with TRBD2. V lost 9 bases, J lost 0 bases, and 10 bases stayed unmatched. The CDR3 loop spans 17 amino acids. CDR3 bases read: TGTGCCAGTCCCTCGGGACTAGCGGGTACTAGCACAGATACG. This translates into CASPSGLAGTSTDT. The entire CDR3 is CASPSGLAGTSTDTQYF.

In regard to this clone: The CDR3 goes on 3 residues after the read ends, and that part is filled in from the germline J gene. V gene TRBV9 combines with J gene TRBJ2-2; the D gene is possibly TRBD1 (6 bases). Germline V gene sequence: CDR1 SGDLS, CDR2 YYNGEE. The CDR3 has 12 residues. The germline V and J ends were trimmed by 4 bases and 7 bases, with 8 bases remaining between them. The CDR3 bases that were read are TGTGCCAGCAGCTCACAGGGCGGGGAG. The encoded protein is CASSSQGGE. In full, the CDR3 is CASSSQGGELFF.

Turning to this clone: Coverage ceases 3 residues before the CDR3 finishes, and the germline J gene fills in the end. The genes are TRBV19 and TRBJ2-7; weak D call: TRBD2 (7 bases). Trimming left V 5 bases short and J 2 bases short, with 13 bases between. This CDR3 contains 14 residues. The germline gives CDR1 LNHDA, CDR2 SQIVND (reference sequence). The CDR3 spells CASSLGGLAYEQYF. CDR3 bases read: TGTGCCAGTAGTTTGGGGGGGCTCGCCTACGAG.

A word on this clone: The read is 3 residues too short to cover the CDR3 end, so that end is filled in from the germline J gene. The chain combines TRBV6-4 with TRBJ1-5; no reliable D call. Germline lookup yields CDR1 MRHNA and CDR2 SNTAGT. The CDR3 consists of 15 residues. Trimming took off 2 bases at V and 3 bases at J, with 11 bases between the two ends. CDR3 residues: CASSDPAGLNQPQHF. Incomplete CDR3 DNA: TGTGCCAGCAGTGACCCGGCGGGTCTCAATCAGCCC.